Each of the 2 T cell receptor beta chains below was sequenced from the same sample in a study of response to subunit inactivated influenza vaccine. TCRdb re-derived calls from the RT-PCR reads in MiXCR, one entry per CDR3 protein. The sample holds about 190,000 distinct CDR3 sequences, around an eighth seen once. Sequencing used CD8+ T cells sorted from PBMCs, obtained 4 to 6 days after vaccination. These receptors originate from a man aged 50 to 59 who received an inactivated influenza vaccine.

Many counts were recorded for this clonotype. The chain combines TRBV29-1 with TRBJ2-5; the D is unclear. The V and J ends lost 3 bases and 5 bases respectively, with 7 bases between them. The CDR3 runs to 11 residues. Germline loops: CDR1 SQVTM, CDR2 ANQGSEA. The CDR3 DNA reads TGCAGCGTTGAGAGGCAGGAGACCCAGTACTTC. Its protein product is CSVERQETQYF.

This clonotype was picked up a small number of times. The CDR3 loop is CASSFRLNYGYTF. In nucleotides, the CDR3 is TGTGCCAGCAGTTTTCGGTTGAACTATGGCTACACCTTC. The rearrangement joins TRBV12-3 or TRBV12-4 to TRBJ1-2; D gene unclear. V lost 3 bases and J lost 2, with 7 bases in between. This CDR3 has 13 residues.